This T cell receptor (beta chain) was retrieved from a study of shared clonotypes between healthy human individuals. Study-level results: Non-shared clonotypes had lower generation probabilities than those shared by all four donors. Generally, naive subsets came out with larger estimated richness than memory subsets.

TCRdb keeps only in-frame clones here, not all; method: immunoSEQ multiplex PCR. Found here are roughly 600,000 clones, roughly 98% of them singletons; the top ten hold 0.3%. The naive CD8 fraction comprised CD45RO-negative cells positively selected for CCR7 and excluded terminally differentiated effector memory CD45RA+ cells. Worth noting for this clone: The target antigen is unknown.

Germline loops: CDR1 SGHVS, CDR2 FQNEAQ. Trimming removed 7 bases from V and 2 bases from J; junction bases left unmatched: 7. This CDR3 contains 15 residues. Sequencing was carried out using naive CD8+ T cells sorted from blood. The gene calls are TRBV7-8 and TRBJ1-4, with 7 bases identical to TRBD1. The clonotype comes from a young man in good health. The CDR3 coding sequence is TGTGCCAGCAACAAATACAGGGGCACTAATGAAAAACTGTTTTTT. Amino acid sequence: CASNKYRGTNEKLFF.